This T cell receptor (beta chain) was captured in a study of T cells in Graves' hyperthyroidism and ophthalmopathy. This clonotype was detected ten times or more. Amplification of TCR beta CDR3 regions was performed using RNA transcripts as template. Carried out on the TCR CDR3, a first-round RT-PCR used the HTBI primer set. Each CDR3 protein gets one entry after TCRdb re-called the multiplex PCR reads with MiXCR. The data show hundreds of thousands of distinct CDR3 sequences, around 15% seen once. This CDR3 is 13 amino acids long. V lost 8 bases and J lost 1, with 10 bases in between. The germline gives CDR1 KGHDR, CDR2 SFDVKD.

The sequenced material came from blood. The gene calls are TRBV24-1 and TRBJ1-1, with D possibly being TRBD1 (5 bases). The TCR sequence derives from a woman between 50 and 59 years old with Graves' ophthalmopathy. The CDR3 here is CATKQDPNTEAFF. The CDR3 bases are TGTGCCACCAAACAGGACCCGAACACTGAAGCTTTCTTT.